Listed below are T cell receptor beta chains from one sample, sequenced in a study of identical twins. Using its own MiXCR run on the 5' RACE reads, TCRdb lists one record per CDR3 protein. This sample yields 550,000 to 800,000 distinct CDR3 sequences, of which around 7.5% are seen a single time; over 1.5% belongs to the top ten. This sample was shared with a second study, whose subject was yellow fever vaccine responses in identical twins.

The sequencing input was PBMCs. The receptors derive from a woman between 18 and 29 years old in good health. Both conserved end residues are part of each CDR3.

TRBJ2-2	TRBV11-1	CASSGQGIPSGELFF
TRBJ2-3	TRBV7-9	CASSLYPLPLGDTQYF
TRBJ2-2	TRBV10-2	CASSVGQGAMGELFF
TRBJ2-3	TRBV4-2	CASSHELVSPHGDTQYF
TRBJ2-3	TRBV20-1	CSAGTSGRRGTDTQYF
TRBJ2-7	TRBV7-9	CASSPRTGPGIYEQYF
TRBJ2-3	TRBV7-6	CASSLGAGGRDTQYF
TRBJ2-1	TRBV29-1	CSTEGRPAGVLYNEQFF
TRBJ2-2	TRBV4-1	CASSHAGTRNTGELFF
TRBJ1-4	TRBV2	CASSRDRANEKLFF
TRBJ2-3	TRBV7-2	CASQGWESLSSTDTQYF
TRBJ2-7	TRBV12-3/TRBV12-4	CASSFRQGLSYEQYF
TRBJ1-2	TRBV6-2/TRBV6-3	CASRREGRLYGYTF
TRBJ2-5	TRBV11-3	CASSSATPLAGGLGRGETQYF
TRBJ2-3	TRBV7-6	CASSPHATNTDTQYF
TRBJ1-3	TRBV12-3/TRBV12-4	CASSLSGGSGNTIYF
TRBJ2-2	TRBV12-3/TRBV12-4	CASSTTGGELFF
TRBJ2-1	TRBV2	CASRRLAGVFNEQFF
TRBJ2-7	TRBV27	CASGPALREQYF
TRBJ2-1	TRBV6-5	CASSYSRLAGEREQFF
TRBJ2-2	TRBV4-1	CASSQEIGINTGELFF
TRBJ2-5	TRBV12-3/TRBV12-4	CASSLIQIETQYF
TRBJ1-2	TRBV29-1	CSVGRDGYTF
TRBJ1-1	TRBV6-2/TRBV6-3	CASSYSPPGQGLNEAFF
TRBJ1-5	TRBV28	CASSQEGDQPQHF
TRBJ2-1	TRBV28	CASSPPSGDYNEQFF
TRBJ2-7	TRBV10-3	CAIRGTSGSDPYEQYF
TRBJ2-7	TRBV20-1	CSASRVGSGRYEQYF
TRBJ1-2	TRBV9	CASSERDRAGNYGYTF
TRBJ2-4	TRBV4-1	CASSQDELAKNIQYF
TRBJ2-1	TRBV7-3	CASSLAVRGLSNEQFF
TRBJ2-2	TRBV18	CASSPQGGTGELFF
TRBJ1-2	TRBV28	CASSFPPGGRGRGEYGYTF
TRBJ2-7	TRBV3-1	CASSQRPGGEQYF
TRBJ1-2	TRBV3-1	CASSQGPENSYGYTF
TRBJ1-1	TRBV5-1	CASGQGSPNTEAFF
TRBJ2-5	TRBV5-1	CASNPDSVGETQYF
TRBJ2-3	TRBV7-8	CASSMGRLSTDTQYF
TRBJ1-1	TRBV27	CASSATGWVATGTEAFF
TRBJ1-6	TRBV24-1	CATSDHGGPLHF
TRBJ2-1	TRBV10-1	CAIPSRNEQFF
TRBJ1-2	TRBV10-3	CAISEGGPYGYTF
TRBJ2-1	TRBV5-1	CASSPAGLAGGPGEQFF
TRBJ2-1	TRBV27	CASSLLSGGLDNEQFF
TRBJ2-2	TRBV28	CASSLSGLNTGELFF
TRBJ1-1	TRBV10-3	CAISESSNEAFF
TRBJ1-5	TRBV5-1	CASSLLPGQNQPQHF
TRBJ1-1	TRBV5-1	CASSYSGGSNTEAFF
TRBJ2-2	TRBV5-1	CASSPGTIERGGELFF
TRBJ2-1	TRBV5-1	CASSFQGYNEQFF
TRBJ2-7	TRBV5-1	CASSNGPKGHEQYF
TRBJ2-3	TRBV18	CASSPPDRVDTQYF
TRBJ1-6	TRBV5-1	CASSPSGVNSPLHF
TRBJ2-5	TRBV7-2	CASSRTRGGLETQYF
TRBJ2-6	TRBV5-6	CASSPDLSGANVLTF
TRBJ1-5	TRBV20-1	CSARETQGFDPAQHF
TRBJ2-3	TRBV11-2	CASSLDRTQDSTDTQYF
TRBJ2-3	TRBV20-1	CSARDWAGGGTDTQYF
TRBJ2-7	TRBV20-1	CSALRTAYEQYF
TRBJ1-6	TRBV20-1	CSARGDPDFGPLHF